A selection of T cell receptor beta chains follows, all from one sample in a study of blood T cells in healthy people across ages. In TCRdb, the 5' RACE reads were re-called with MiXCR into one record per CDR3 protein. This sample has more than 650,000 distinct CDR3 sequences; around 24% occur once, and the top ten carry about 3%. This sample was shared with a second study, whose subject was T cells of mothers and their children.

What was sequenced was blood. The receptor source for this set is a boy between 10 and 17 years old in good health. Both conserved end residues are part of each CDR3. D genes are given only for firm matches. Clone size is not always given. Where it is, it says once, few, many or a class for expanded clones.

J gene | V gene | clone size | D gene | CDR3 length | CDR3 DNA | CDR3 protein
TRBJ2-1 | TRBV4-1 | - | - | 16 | TGCGCCAGCAGCCAAGATCCAGCGAGGATCTACAATGAGCAGTTCTTC | CASSQDPARIYNEQFF
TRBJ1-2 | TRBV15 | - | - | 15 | TGTGCCACCAGCAGAGAGCGCAAACCAAACTATGGCTACACCTTC | CATSRERKPNYGYTF
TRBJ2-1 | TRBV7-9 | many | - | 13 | TGTGCCAGCAGCTGGGACTCCTACAATGAGCAGTTCTTC | CASSWDSYNEQFF
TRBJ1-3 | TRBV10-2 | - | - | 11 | TGCGCCAGCAGGACCGGAAACACCATATATTTT | CASRTGNTIYF
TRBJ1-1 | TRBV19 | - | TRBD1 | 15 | TGTGCCAGTAGTATTAGGGACAGTCGGAACACTGAAGCTTTCTTT | CASSIRDSRNTEAFF
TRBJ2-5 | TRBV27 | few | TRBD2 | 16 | TGTGCCAGCAGTTCCCTTCTAGCGGGGGGGCTTGAGACCCAGTACTTC | CASSSLLAGGLETQYF
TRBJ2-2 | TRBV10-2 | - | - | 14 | TGCGCCAGCAGGGCCCCTAGGAACACCGGGGAGCTGTTTTTT | CASRAPRNTGELFF
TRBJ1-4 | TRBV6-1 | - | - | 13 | TGTGCCAGCAGTAAGACAGTTAATGAAAAACTGTTTTTT | CASSKTVNEKLFF
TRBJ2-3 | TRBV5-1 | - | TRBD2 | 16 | TGCGCCAGCAGCGAGGGGACTAGCGGGGGTTCAGATACGCAGTATTTT | CASSEGTSGGSDTQYF
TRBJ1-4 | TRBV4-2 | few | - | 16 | TGTGCCAGCAGCCAAGGGACTGCCGCAACTAATGAAAAACTGTTTTTT | CASSQGTAATNEKLFF
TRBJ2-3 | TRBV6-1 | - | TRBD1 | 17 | TGTGCCAGCAGTCGCGGGACAGGGGCGCTGGTTTTGGATACGCAGTATTTT | CASSRGTGALVLDTQYF
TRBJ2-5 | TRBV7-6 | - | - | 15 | TGTGCCAGCAGTCCCACAATAGGTTTTCAAGAGACCCAGTACTTC | CASSPTIGFQETQYF
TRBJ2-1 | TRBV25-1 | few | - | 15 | TGTGCCAGCACCGCCCCCCTGAACAAGTACAATGAGCAGTTCTTC | CASTAPLNKYNEQFF
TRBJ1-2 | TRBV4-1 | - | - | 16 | TGCGCCAGCAGCCAAGCAACAGGGACACCTAACTATGGCTACACCTTC | CASSQATGTPNYGYTF
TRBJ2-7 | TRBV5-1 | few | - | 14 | TGCGCCAGCAGCTTGTTAGACGGCGCCTACGAGCAGTACTTC | CASSLLDGAYEQYF
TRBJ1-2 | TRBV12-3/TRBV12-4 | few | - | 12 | TGTGCCAGCTCCCAGTGGAACCGTGGCTACACCTTC | CASSQWNRGYTF
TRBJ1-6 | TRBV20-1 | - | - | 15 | TGCAGTGCCCACCCGGGGGGCAGGGGAAATTCACCCCTCCACTTT | CSAHPGGRGNSPLHF
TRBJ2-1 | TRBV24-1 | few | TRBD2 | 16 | TGTGCCACCAGTGATCCCACTAGCGGGGGCCTCAATGAGCAGTTCTTC | CATSDPTSGGLNEQFF
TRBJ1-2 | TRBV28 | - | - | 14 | TGTGCCAGCAGTTTTTCCCGGGGGCCCTATGGCTACACCTTC | CASSFSRGPYGYTF
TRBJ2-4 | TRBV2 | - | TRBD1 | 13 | TGTGCCAGCGGCCGGGACAGGGGAAACCTTCAGTACTTC | CASGRDRGNLQYF
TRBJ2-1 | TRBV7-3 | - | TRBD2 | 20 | TGTGCCAGCAGCTTAACGGGGACTAGCGGGGGGACGAGATCCTACAATGAGCAGTTCTTC | CASSLTGTSGGTRSYNEQFF
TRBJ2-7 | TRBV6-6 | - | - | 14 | TGTGCCAGCAATCGCCCCGGAACCACCTACGAGCAGTACTTC | CASNRPGTTYEQYF
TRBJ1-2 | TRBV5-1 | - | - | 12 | TGCGCCAGCAGCTCCCCCTCTGTGAACTACACCTTC | CASSSPSVNYTF
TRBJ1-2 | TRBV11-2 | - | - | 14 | TGTGCCAGCAGCTCACCCGACAGAAACTATGGCTACACCTTC | CASSSPDRNYGYTF
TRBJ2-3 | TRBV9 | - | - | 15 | TGTGCCAGCAGCGCCCGCACCACCCGCACAGATACGCAGTATTTT | CASSARTTRTDTQYF
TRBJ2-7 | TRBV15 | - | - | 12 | TGTGCCACCAGCACGGATTTCTACGAGCAGTACTTC | CATSTDFYEQYF
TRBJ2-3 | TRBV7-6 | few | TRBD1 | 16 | TGTGCCAGCAGCGTACAGGGGGTTATTAGTCCAGATACGCAGTATTTT | CASSVQGVISPDTQYF
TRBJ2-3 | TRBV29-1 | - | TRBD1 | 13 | TGCAGCGTTCAGGGGGTAGGACCAGATACGCAGTATTTT | CSVQGVGPDTQYF
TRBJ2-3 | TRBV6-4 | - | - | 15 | TGTGCCAGCAGTGACGGGAACGGTGCAACAGATACGCAGTATTTT | CASSDGNGATDTQYF
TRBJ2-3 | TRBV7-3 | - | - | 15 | TGTGCCAGCAGCTTATCCACACGCATCTCAGATACGCAGTATTTT | CASSLSTRISDTQYF
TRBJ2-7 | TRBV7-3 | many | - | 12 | TGTGCCAGCAGCTTCTATCCCTACGAGCAGTACTTC | CASSFYPYEQYF
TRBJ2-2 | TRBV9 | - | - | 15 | TGTGCCAGCAGCGAGGACGATGCCTTCACCGGGGAGCTGTTTTTT | CASSEDDAFTGELFF
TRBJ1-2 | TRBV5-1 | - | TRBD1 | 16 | TGCGCCAGCGCTCCGGGACAGGGGCCCCCTAACTATGGCTACACCTTC | CASAPGQGPPNYGYTF
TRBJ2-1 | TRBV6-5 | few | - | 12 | TGTGCCAGCAGTAGAACAGGGATTGAGCAGTTCTTC | CASSRTGIEQFF
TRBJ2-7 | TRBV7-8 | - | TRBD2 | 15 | TGTGCCACAAACAGGAACGGGACTAGGCATTACGAGCAGTACTTC | CATNRNGTRHYEQYF
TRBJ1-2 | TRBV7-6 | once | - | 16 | TGTGCCAGCAGCTTAGCCCGGGACGGGGGCACGGGTGACTACACCTTC | CASSLARDGGTGDYTF
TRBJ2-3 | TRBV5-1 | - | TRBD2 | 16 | TGCGCCAGCAGCTTGGATACTAGCGGGGCCACAGATACGCAGTATTTT | CASSLDTSGATDTQYF
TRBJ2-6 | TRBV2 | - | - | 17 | TGTGCCAGCAGTCAGGACGGGGCGGGATCTGGGGCCAACGTCCTGACTTTC | CASSQDGAGSGANVLTF
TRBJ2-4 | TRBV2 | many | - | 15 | TGTGCCAGCAGCCTAGAGAGGTTAGCCAAAAACATTCAGTACTTC | CASSLERLAKNIQYF
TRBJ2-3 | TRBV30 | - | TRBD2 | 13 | TGTGCCTGGAGCAAGGCGGGGGGAGATACGCAGTATTTT | CAWSKAGGDTQYF
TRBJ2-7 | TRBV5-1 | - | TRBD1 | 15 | TGCGCCAGCAGCTTGGCCTTGCCGACAGGGCAAGAGCAGTACTTC | CASSLALPTGQEQYF
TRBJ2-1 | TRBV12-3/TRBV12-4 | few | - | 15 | TGTGCCAGCAGTTTAGCGCGTCCCCGAGGGAATGAGCAGTTCTTC | CASSLARPRGNEQFF
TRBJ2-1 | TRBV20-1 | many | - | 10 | TGCAGCGTCCTGGGTAATGAGCAGTTCTTC | CSVLGNEQFF
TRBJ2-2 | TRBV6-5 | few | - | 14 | TGTGCCAGCAGTTACTCCCAGGAGACCGGGGAGCTGTTTTTT | CASSYSQETGELFF
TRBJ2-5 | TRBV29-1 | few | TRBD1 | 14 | TGCAGCGTTGATGGGGGCAGGGGGCGAGCCGCCCAGTACTTC | CSVDGGRGRAAQYF
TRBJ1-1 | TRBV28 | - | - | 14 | TGTGCCAGCAGTCCTGGCTGGGTAGGGACTGAAGCTTTCTTT | CASSPGWVGTEAFF
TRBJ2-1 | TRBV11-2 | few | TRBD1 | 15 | TGTGCCAGCAGCTTAGGGAACAGGGGCTACAATGAGCAGTTCTTC | CASSLGNRGYNEQFF
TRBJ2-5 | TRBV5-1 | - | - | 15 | TGCGCCAGCAGCACCGGCCCAGGGGGGAGGGAGACCCAGTACTTC | CASSTGPGGRETQYF
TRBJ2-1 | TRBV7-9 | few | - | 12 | TGTGCCAGCAGCCCCTCGGTAAATGAGCAGTTCTTC | CASSPSVNEQFF
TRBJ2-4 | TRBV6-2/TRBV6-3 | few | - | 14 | TGTGCCAGCAGTTACGGAGGTCAAGGGGACATTCAGTACTTC | CASSYGGQGDIQYF
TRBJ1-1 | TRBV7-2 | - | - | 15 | TGTGCCAGCAGCTTACGGACAGCCTCGAACACTGAAGCTTTCTTT | CASSLRTASNTEAFF
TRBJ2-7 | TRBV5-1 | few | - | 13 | TGCGCCAGCAGCCAAGGTCTCAGCAGAGAGCAGTACTTC | CASSQGLSREQYF
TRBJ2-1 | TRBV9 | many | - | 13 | TGTGCCAGCAGCTCCCGTCCAGGGATTGAGCAGTTCTTC | CASSSRPGIEQFF
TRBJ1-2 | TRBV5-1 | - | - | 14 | TGCGCCAGCAGCTTGGCCGAAGGGGTGAATGGCTACACCTTC | CASSLAEGVNGYTF